This T cell receptor beta chain was documented in a study of vaccination effects on CD4 cells after COVID-19. As for the study in general: Post-vaccine sampling occurred a median 72 days after the second dose. General study results and limits: Clones arising from infection and from vaccination showed marked clonal contraction late after vaccination. Common cold coronavirus cross-reactivity was shown by only 1 of 255 vaccine-induced clones in healthy vaccinees.

There are 15 residues in the CDR3. The germline CDR1 and CDR2 sequences are LNHNV and YYDKDF (reference sequence). The V segment lost 0 bases and the J segment 4 bases; nucleotides outside the gene matches: 4. Profiling relied on immunoSEQ multiplex PCR, and the TCRdb table lists in-frame clones only, not all of them. Of some 69,000 clones in the sample, roughly 73% were seen once. Isolating CD4+ T cells followed ten to eleven days of culture. Participants got two doses of BNT162b2 or mRNA-1273 vaccine. Cells had half their medium changed to IL-2 medium on days 3 and 7. This clone was seen more than once but under ten times. Its specificity is not known.

The chain is built from TRBV15 and TRBJ1-2; 8 nucleotides align to TRBD1. Source: CD4+ T cells from PBMCs cultured without peptide, taken after COVID-19 vaccination. The receptor comes from a human donor who received a COVID-19 vaccine. The CDR3 bases are TGTGCCACCAGCAGAGAGGCAGGGGGCGGCTATGGCTACACCTTC. Its protein is CATSREAGGGYGYTF.